These 28 T cell receptor beta chains were sequenced from one sample in a study of cytomegalovirus exposure and HLA in healthy donors. Measured with immunoSEQ multiplex PCR; TCRdb has only the in-frame clones, and not every one. The data hold 35,000 to 55,000 clones, with 80% to 95% observed a single time. Sequencing was done on a sample of PBMCs. The receptors were gathered from a woman between 18 and 29 years old in good health and CMV-seronegative.

The genes are TRBV28 and TRBJ2-7; the D gene is possibly TRBD1 (6 bases). The germline V and J ends were trimmed by 3 bases and 2 bases, with 14 bases remaining between them. The CDR3 extends over 15 amino acids. Germline V gene data show CDR1 as MDHEN and CDR2 as SYDVKM. The CDR3 bases are TGTGCCAGCAGTTTTCAGGGGCGAATAACCTACGAGCAGTACTTC. Protein product: CASSFQGRITYEQYF.

The chain uses TRBV28 and TRBJ2-1; D gene unclear. V shed 3 bases and J shed 0 bases, with 9 bases lying between them. Per germline, CDR1 MDHEN and CDR2 SYDVKM. The CDR3 consists of 15 residues. Written as DNA, the CDR3 is TGTGCCAGCAGTTTTTTACGAGCCTCCTACAATGAGCAGTTCTTC. Translation gives CASSFLRASYNEQFF.

This clone was recorded once. The chain uses TRBV11-2 and TRBJ2-5; a possible D gene is TRBD2 (6 bases). Trimming removed 2 bases at V and 0 bases at J, with 7 bases between. CDR1 is SGHAT and CDR2 is FQNNGV in the germline V gene. The CDR3 contains 14 residues. CDR3 coding DNA: TGTGCCAGCAGCTTATCGGGGGACCAAGAGACCCAGTACTTC. Encoded protein: CASSLSGDQETQYF. Full variable domain (remainder filled in from reference TRBV11-2 and TRBJ2-5): EAGVAQSPRYKIIEKRQSVAFWCNPISGHATLYWYQQILGQGPKLLIQFQNNGVVDDSQLPKDRFSAERLKGVDSTLKIQPAKLEDSAVYLCASSLSGDQETQYFGPGTRLLVL.

This clone has only one observation. This sequence joins TRBV28 and TRBJ1-1; D not certain. The CDR3 consists of 11 residues. Looked up from germline, CDR1 is MDHEN and CDR2 is SYDVKM. V was cut by 3 bases and J by 6 bases, with 5 bases left in between. CDR3 nucleotide sequence: TGTGCCAGCAGTTTGCAGGCTGAAGCTTTCTTT. Translation: CASSLQAEAFF.

This clone was observed a few times. The J gene is TRBJ2-7, the V gene TRBV6-5; 9 nucleotides line up with TRBD1. The CDR3 has 11 residues. The trim removed 8 bases at V and 9 bases at J, leaving 5 bases unmatched. Per the germline V gene, CDR1 is MNHEY and CDR2 is SVGAGI. CDR3 in DNA: TGTGCCAGCTCTACAGGGGGCCGGCAGTACTTC. Translated, it gives CASSTGGRQYF.

The chain couples TRBV29-1 to TRBJ1-2, with D perhaps TRBD1 (6 bases). CDR1 and CDR2 (germline): SQVTM, ANQGSEA. The CDR3 spans 13 residues. Trimming stripped 0 bases from V and 14 bases from J, with 19 bases between. This chain's CDR3 is CSVEEYLQGTRTF. The CDR3 region has the DNA TGCAGCGTTGAAGAGTACCTACAGGGTACACGGACCTTC.

V gene TRBV5-1 combines with J gene TRBJ2-7; 7 bases fit TRBD1. Germline V gene data show CDR1 as SGHRS and CDR2 as YFSETQ. This CDR3 is 18 amino acids long. Trimming at V came to 4 bases and at J to 0 bases, leaving 16 bases not matched to a gene. CDR3 in amino acids: CASSTRTGSVKFSYEQYF. In nucleotides, the CDR3 is TGCGCCAGCAGCACCCGGACAGGTTCCGTAAAATTCTCCTACGAGCAGTACTTC.

The CDR3 DNA reads TGTGCCAGCAGCTTGGGGGGACAGTCCTTTTCACCCCTCCACTTT. Translating it yields CASSLGGQSFSPLHF. The chain employs TRBV5-4 and TRBJ1-6; TRBD1 matches 7 bases. J was trimmed by 9 bases and V by 0 bases; bases with no gene match: 6. The CDR3 is 15 amino acids. In germline, CDR1 is SGHNT, CDR2 YYREEE (reference sequence).

The chain links TRBV7-6 to TRBJ2-1, with D possibly being TRBD2 (5 bases). Germline CDR1 and CDR2: SGHVS and FNYEAQ. The CDR3 extends over 17 amino acids. Trimming removed 1 base from V and 5 bases from J, with 18 bases in between. The CDR3 spells CASSLDRGGNTNNEQFF. For the CDR3, the DNA is TGTGCCAGCAGCTTAGATCGCGGAGGTAATACCAACAATGAGCAGTTCTTC.

The chain combines TRBV4-1 with TRBJ1-4; TRBD1 matches 10 bases. V dropped 3 bases and J dropped 5; count of bases not matched to a gene: 3. Germline-derived CDR1 and CDR2 are MGHRA and YSYEKL. This CDR3 comprises 15 residues. CDR3 DNA sequence: TGCGCCAGCAGCCAGGCGGGACAGGGGAATGAAAAACTGTTTTTT. Translating gives CASSQAGQGNEKLFF.

The sample holds one count of this clone. This chain connects TRBV28 to TRBJ1-2; 11 positions match TRBD1. Germline CDR1 reads MDHEN; CDR2 reads SYDVKM. The CDR3 length is 14 residues. V shed 5 bases, J shed 4 bases, and the junction held 3 bases outside the gene matches. In DNA, the CDR3 is TGTGCCAGCAGTACCGGACAGGGGGCCTATGGCTACACCTTC. Translating gives CASSTGQGAYGYTF.

V is TRBV2 and J is TRBJ2-5; possible D gene TRBD2, 6 bases. Trimming took 6 bases from V and 2 from J, leaving 16 bases between them. Germline assignment: CDR1 SNHLY and CDR2 FYNNEI. CDR3 length: 15 amino acids. This CDR3 is CASRKMGGRQETQYF. The CDR3 DNA reads TGTGCCAGCAGAAAAATGGGGGGAAGACAAGAGACCCAGTACTTC.

V gene TRBV6-6 combines with J gene TRBJ1-2, with D uncertain. The CDR3 runs 12 residues. V was cut by 7 bases and J by 4 bases, with 10 bases left in between. Germline lookup yields CDR1 MNHNY and CDR2 SVGAGI (reference sequence). CDR3 loop: CASTDTLYGYTF. The CDR3 DNA follows: TGTGCCAGCACCGACACCCTCTATGGCTACACCTTC.

J is TRBJ1-5 and V is TRBV30, with D maybe TRBD1 (5 bases). V was cut by 2 bases and J by 7 bases, with 15 bases left in between. The CDR3 totals 14 residues. Germline-derived CDR1 and CDR2 are GTSNPN and SVGIG (reference sequence). As DNA, the CDR3 is TGTGCCTGGAGTCAAGGAGGGACTCTCCAGCCCCAGCATTTT. Translating gives CAWSQGGTLQPQHF.

The chain has TRBV2 and TRBJ2-1, with TRBD2 matching 7 bases. V lost 6 bases, J lost 2 bases, and 4 bases stayed unmatched. The CDR3 covers 14 residues. Per germline, CDR1 SNHLY and CDR2 FYNNEI. The CDR3, as DNA: TGTGCCAGCAGCCTTCTAGCGGCCTACAATGAGCAGTTCTTC. Translating gives CASSLLAAYNEQFF. The variable domain in full, with the rest retrieved from reference TRBV2 and TRBJ2-1, is EPEVTQTPSHQVTQMGQEVILRCVPISNHLYFYWYRQILGQKVEFLVSFYNNEISEKSEIFDDQFSVERPDGSNFTLKIRSTKLEDSAMYFCASSLLAAYNEQFFGPGTRLTVL.

This clone was recorded a few times. The rearrangement links TRBV10-3 to TRBJ2-3; tentative D call: TRBD1 (7 bases). V was trimmed by 3 bases and J by 3 bases, leaving 19 bases between them. CDR1 and CDR2 (germline): ENHRY, SYGVKD. This CDR3 is 17 amino acids long. CDR3 DNA: TGTGCCATCAGTGATTCTGTGACAGGGAGGTCGACAGATACGCAGTATTTT. This encodes CAISDSVTGRSTDTQYF.

The gene calls are TRBV4-1 and TRBJ1-3; perhaps TRBD1 as D (6 bases). The ends were cut back, 2 bases at V and 4 bases at J, with 24 bases in the middle. The CDR3 contains 19 residues. Germline CDR1 and CDR2: MGHRA and YSYEKL. For the CDR3, the DNA is TGCGCCAGCAGCCAAAATCAAGGAAGACAGGCCAGTAGAGGAAACACCATATATTTT. Translated, it gives CASSQNQGRQASRGNTIYF.

The chain links TRBV27 to TRBJ1-1; no reliable D call. CDR1 and CDR2 from the germline V gene are MNHEY and SMNVEV (reference sequence). Trimming removed 3 bases from V and 3 bases from J, with 14 bases in between. The CDR3 has 15 residues. The CDR3 nucleotides read TGTGCCAGCAGTTTGACCACCGGAGGGTACACTGAAGCTTTCTTT. As protein: CASSLTTGGYTEAFF.

The gene calls are TRBV7-9 and TRBJ1-5; D is possibly TRBD1 (5 bases). Per germline, CDR1 SEHNR and CDR2 FQNEAQ (reference sequence). V lost 5 bases to trimming and J lost 7 bases, with 18 bases between them. The CDR3 contains 15 residues. In DNA form, the CDR3 reads TGTGCCAGCAGCCCCGGGGGTAAGGCCCGACAGCCCCAGCATTTT. Translation: CASSPGGKARQPQHF.

The chain combines TRBV7-2 with TRBJ2-1; D call uncertain. Trimming stripped 0 bases from V and 8 bases from J, with 14 bases between. The length of the CDR3 is 15 residues. CDR1 and CDR2 (germline): SGHTA, FQGNSA. The CDR3: CASSLASQVGHEQFF. The CDR3 DNA sequence: TGTGCCAGCAGCTTAGCGTCCCAGGTCGGCCATGAGCAGTTCTTC.

The chain carries TRBV5-6 and TRBJ2-5; TRBD2 might be the D (6 bases). The CDR3 runs 14 residues. V dropped 7 bases and J dropped 0 bases, with 13 bases sitting between them. Germline CDR1 is SGHDT and CDR2 is YYEEEE. CDR3: CASLFRGYQETQYF. The CDR3 DNA sequence: TGTGCCAGCCTCTTCCGGGGGTACCAAGAGACCCAGTACTTC. The full variable domain, with the rest looked up from reference TRBV5-6 and TRBJ2-5, is DAGVTQSPTHLIKTRGQQVTLRCSPKSGHDTVSWYQQALGQGPQFIFQYYEEEERQRGNFPDRFSGHQFPNYSSELNVNALLLGDSALYLCASLFRGYQETQYFGPGTRLLVL.

The chain is built from TRBV5-4 and TRBJ2-5; 7 bases agree with TRBD1. J gave up 4 bases and V 5 bases, and 5 bases lay outside the gene matches. Germline V CDR1 and CDR2: SGHNT, YYREEE (reference sequence). The CDR3 is made up of 13 amino acids. Here the CDR3 reads CASRPDRTETQYF. CDR3 sequence (DNA): TGTGCCAGCAGACCGGACAGGACAGAGACCCAGTACTTC. The entire variable domain, with the rest obtained from reference TRBV5-4 and TRBJ2-5, is as follows: ETGVTQSPTHLIKTRGQQVTLRCSSQSGHNTVSWYQQALGQGPQFIFQYYREEENGRGNFPPRFSGLQFPNYSSELNVNALELDDSALYLCASRPDRTETQYFGPGTRLLVL.

This sequence joins TRBV6-1 and TRBJ1-1; 7 bases agree with TRBD1. Germline values: CDR1 MNHNS, CDR2 SASEGT. The CDR3 totals 13 residues. Trimming removed 3 bases from V and 5 bases from J; junction bases left unmatched: 3. The CDR3 region is CASSDQGGTEAFF. CDR3 bases: TGTGCCAGCAGTGATCAGGGGGGTACTGAAGCTTTCTTT.

The chain is built from TRBV18 and TRBJ2-7; possibly TRBD2 for D (5 bases). V was pared by 0 bases and J by 0 bases, with 9 bases between. CDR1 and CDR2 (germline): KGHSH, LQKENI. The CDR3 runs to 15 residues. CDR3 sequence: CASSPPSGRSYEQYF. The CDR3 DNA follows: TGTGCCAGCTCACCACCCAGCGGCCGCTCCTACGAGCAGTACTTC.

The chain recombines TRBV15 with TRBJ1-1; TRBD1 might be the D (6 bases). Trimming removed 3 bases at V and 3 bases at J, with 20 bases between. The CDR3 totals 17 residues. CDR1 is LNHNV and CDR2 is YYDKDF in the germline V gene (reference sequence). The chain's CDR3 is CATSRPDRQSLYTEAFF. CDR3 DNA sequence: TGTGCCACCAGCAGGCCGGACAGACAAAGTCTGTACACTGAAGCTTTCTTT.

The chain uses TRBV16 and TRBJ2-4; D unresolved. The length of the CDR3 is 18 residues. Trimming removed 7 bases at V and 1 base at J, with 23 bases between. Per germline, CDR1 KGHSY and CDR2 FQNENV. CDR3 nucleotide sequence: TGTGCCAGCACCTTTTCGGCCGTAGGCAGGTGGGCCAAAAACATTCAGTACTTC. This gives the protein CASTFSAVGRWAKNIQYF.

The genes are TRBV14 and TRBJ1-4; D is unresolved. The CDR3 runs to 12 residues. Trimming cost V 0 bases and J 9 bases, with 5 bases left between them. Germline loops: CDR1 SGHDN, CDR2 FVKESK. CDR3 sequence reads: CASSQDRQKLFF. DNA of the CDR3: TGTGCCAGCAGCCAAGATCGTCAAAAACTGTTTTTT.

The chain links TRBV10-3 to TRBJ1-3, with 7 bases identical to TRBD1. J lost 0 bases, V lost 0 bases, and 8 bases had no gene match. Germline V gene sequence: CDR1 ENHRY, CDR2 SYGVKD. The CDR3 totals 18 residues. CDR3: CAISESNAGGLSGNTIYF. For the CDR3, the DNA is TGTGCCATCAGTGAGTCTAACGCAGGGGGTCTCTCTGGAAACACCATATATTTT.